These 8 T cell receptor beta chains came from one sample sequenced in a study of T cells in women clearing cervical HPV infection. Clones were read by immunoSEQ multiplex PCR, and TCRdb kept only the in-frame ones, dropping some. Here the sample table reports tens of thousands of clones. Sample: blood buffy coat. The source of these receptors is a woman between 18 and 75 years old with a cervical HPV16 infection that either progressed to CIN3+ or cleared (not recorded which).

About this clone itself: The observed sequence ends 3 residues before the CDR3 terminus, with the missing tail filled in from the germline J gene. This sequence joins TRBV19 and TRBJ2-3; tentatively, D is TRBD2 (5 bases). The CDR3 is 14 amino acids. V gave up 3 bases and J gave up 2 bases, with 9 bases separating them. CDR1 and CDR2 from the germline V gene are LNHDA and SQIVND (reference sequence). The CDR3 spells CASSIGLATDTQYF. The part of the CDR3 DNA that was read is TGTGCCAGTAGTATTGGACTCGCCACAGATACG.

As to this clone: The read gets to within 3 residues of the CDR3 end, and the germline J gene fills in the rest. The V call is TRBV20-1, the J call TRBJ2-5; TRBD2 matches 10 bases. The CDR3 runs 14 residues. Trimming at V came to 1 base and at J to 5 bases, leaving 4 bases not matched to a gene. The germline gives CDR1 DFQATT, CDR2 SNEGSKA (reference sequence). CDR3 region: CSARVAGGGETQYF. Partial CDR3 DNA: TGCAGTGCTAGAGTAGCGGGGGGAGGGGAGACC.

Note on this clone: Read coverage stops 3 residues before the CDR3 terminus; the germline J gene supplies the remainder. V is TRBV10-3 and J is TRBJ1-2; 11 bases are shared with TRBD1. In germline, CDR1 is ENHRY, CDR2 SYGVKD. V lost 0 bases to trimming and J lost 5 bases; unmatched junction nucleotides: 5. The CDR3 contains 16 residues. The sequenced CDR3 bases are TGTGCCATCAGTGAGTCGCAGGGACAGGGGGAATATGGC. Protein sequence: CAISESQGQGEYG. The CDR3 in its entirety is CAISESQGQGEYGYTF.

Remarks on this clone: The CDR3 is cut off 3 residues early in the read; its end comes from the germline J gene. The V and J genes are TRBV5-1 and TRBJ2-7, with a weak D call TRBD2 (5 bases). The germline V gene encodes CDR1 SGHRS and CDR2 YFSETQ. The V gene lost 1 base and the J gene lost 6 bases, with 11 bases spanning the gap. This CDR3 region has 13 residues. The part of the CDR3 DNA that was read is TGCGCCAGCAGCTTGCAGGCGGGTACCGAG. It specifies CASSLQAGTE. The entire CDR3 protein is CASSLQAGTEQYF. Full variable domain (remainder filled in from reference TRBV5-1 and TRBJ2-7): KAGVTQTPRYLIKTRGQQVTLSCSPISGHRSVSWYQQTPGQGLQFLFEYFSETQRNKGNFPGRFSGRQFSNSRSEMNVSTLELGDSALYLCASSLQAGTEQYFGPGTRLTVT.

As regards this clone: The sequenced fragment ends 3 residues before the CDR3 boundary, so the rest is inferred from the germline J gene. The genes are TRBV13 and TRBJ2-3, with a weak D call TRBD2 (6 bases). This CDR3 has 16 residues. Germline V CDR1 and CDR2: PRHDT, FYEKMQ (reference sequence). Trimming left V 4 bases short and J 0 bases short, with 14 bases between. This CDR3 is CASSSAGRGSTDTQYF. The part of the CDR3 DNA that was read is TGTGCCAGCAGCTCGGCGGGGCGGGGTAGCACAGATACG.

The CDR3 region is CASSLLLTDTQYF. The DNA read from the CDR3 is TGTGCCAGCAGCCTCCTCCTCACAGATACG. The rearrangement uses TRBV5-6 and TRBJ2-3; D remains ambiguous. Read sequence stops 3 residues before the CDR3 end, and the germline J gene provides the missing end. V shed 4 bases and J shed 2 bases, with 8 bases lying between them. CDR3 length: 13 amino acids. CDR1 is SGHDT and CDR2 is YYEEEE in the germline V gene. Full variable domain (outside the CDR3, taken from reference TRBV5-6 and TRBJ2-3): DAGVTQSPTHLIKTRGQQVTLRCSPKSGHDTVSWYQQALGQGPQFIFQYYEEEERQRGNFPDRFSGHQFPNYSSELNVNALLLGDSALYLCASSLLLTDTQYFGPGTRLTVL.

About this clone itself: The read comes to an end 3 residues before the CDR3 does, leaving the germline J gene to fill in the end. The chain combines TRBV20-1 with TRBJ2-4, with D perhaps matching TRBD1 (6 bases). CDR3 length equals 14 residues. V was cut by 6 bases and J by 4 bases, with 16 bases left in between. Looked up from germline, CDR1 is DFQATT and CDR2 is SNEGSKA (reference sequence). CDR3 DNA (partial): TGCAGTGCAAGGACAGACCACTTAAAAAACATT. This encodes CSARTDHLKNI. Given in full, the CDR3 is CSARTDHLKNIQYF.

Details on this clone: The CDR3 end is not reached by the read, which stops 3 residues before it; the germline J gene fills it in. This rearrangement joins TRBV12-5 to TRBJ2-2; D is perhaps TRBD1 (6 bases). This CDR3 has 13 residues. V was clipped by 5 bases and J by 5 bases, with 9 bases between them. CDR1 is LGHNT and CDR2 is FRNRAP in the germline V gene. The covered CDR3 bases are TGTGCTAGTGGTAAAGGACAGACCGGGGAG. It translates to CASGKGQTGE. The whole CDR3 sequence reads CASGKGQTGELFF.